Included here is one T cell receptor beta chain sequence, with context. Its antigen is still unknown. The data derive from a study of cytomegalovirus exposure and HLA in healthy donors. Study findings and constraints: Common viral pathogens (according to a later analysis) appeared linked to several of the most significant clusters. Analysis was carried out at a later point, and it linked a missense DCLRE1C variant to TCR beta V- and J-gene trimming. A reported reduction in N-insertions relative to the roughly 710-donor mean was seen in an Asian-associated ancestry cluster in a later analysis.

V shed 6 bases and J 8 bases; nucleotides not matched to a gene: 9. The germline V gene encodes CDR1 MDHEN and CDR2 SYDVKM. The CDR3 is made up of 15 amino acids. This cohort consisted of healthy bone marrow donors. PCR involved 60 Vbeta and 13 Jbeta primers. Generated by immunoSEQ multiplex PCR, the TCRdb table keeps only in-frame clones and is missing some. The table includes fewer than 200,000 clones, 82% detected once. This sequence was found in a woman aged 50 to 60 in good health and CMV-seronegative. Sequencing was carried out using PBMCs. This sequence joins TRBV28 and TRBJ1-6; 8 bases fit TRBD1. CDR3 residues: CASRWDRTGYSPLHF. The CDR3 DNA reads TGTGCCAGCAGATGGGACAGGACGGGGTATTCACCCCTCCACTTT.